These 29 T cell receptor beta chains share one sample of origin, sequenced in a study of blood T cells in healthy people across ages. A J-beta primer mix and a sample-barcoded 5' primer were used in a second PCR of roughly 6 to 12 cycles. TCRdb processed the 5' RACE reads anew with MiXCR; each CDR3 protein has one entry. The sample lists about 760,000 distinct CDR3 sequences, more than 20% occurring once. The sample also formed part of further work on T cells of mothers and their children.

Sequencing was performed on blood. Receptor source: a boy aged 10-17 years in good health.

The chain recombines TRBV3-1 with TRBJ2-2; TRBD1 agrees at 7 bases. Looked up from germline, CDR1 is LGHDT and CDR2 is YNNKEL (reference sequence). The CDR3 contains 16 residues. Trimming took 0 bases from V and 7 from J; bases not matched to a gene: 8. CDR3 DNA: TGTGCCAGCAGCCAAGAAGCGACAGGGTGGAACGGGGAGCTGTTTTTT. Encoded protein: CASSQEATGWNGELFF.

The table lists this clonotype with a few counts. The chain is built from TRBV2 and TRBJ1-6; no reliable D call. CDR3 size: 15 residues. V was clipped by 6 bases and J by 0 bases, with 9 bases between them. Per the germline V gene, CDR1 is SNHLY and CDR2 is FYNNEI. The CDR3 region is CASSGEGSYNSPLHF. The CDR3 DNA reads TGTGCCAGCAGCGGAGAAGGCTCCTATAATTCACCCCTCCACTTT.

The CDR3 here is CASSDSGTRDNEQFF. In DNA, the CDR3 is TGTGCCAGCAGTGACTCCGGGACTAGGGACAATGAGCAGTTCTTC. The V gene is TRBV28, the J gene TRBJ2-5, with TRBD2 matching 8 bases. The end of the DNA fits TRBJ2-1 better, so the J call may be wrong. This CDR3 region has 15 residues. Germline V lookup: CDR1 MDHEN, CDR2 SYDVKM.

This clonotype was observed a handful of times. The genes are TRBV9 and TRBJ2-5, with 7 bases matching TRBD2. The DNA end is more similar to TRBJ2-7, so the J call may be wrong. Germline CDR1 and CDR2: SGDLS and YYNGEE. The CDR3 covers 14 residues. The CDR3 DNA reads TGTGCCAGCAGCGTGGTAGCGGGCTCCTACGAGCAGTACTTC. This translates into CASSVVAGSYEQYF.

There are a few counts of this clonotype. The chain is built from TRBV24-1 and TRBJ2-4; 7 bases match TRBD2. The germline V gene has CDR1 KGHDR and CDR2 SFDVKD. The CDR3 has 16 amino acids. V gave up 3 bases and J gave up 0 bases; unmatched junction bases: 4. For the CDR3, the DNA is TGTGCCACCAGTGATGGGAGCGGGGAAGCCAAAAACATTCAGTACTTC. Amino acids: CATSDGSGEAKNIQYF.

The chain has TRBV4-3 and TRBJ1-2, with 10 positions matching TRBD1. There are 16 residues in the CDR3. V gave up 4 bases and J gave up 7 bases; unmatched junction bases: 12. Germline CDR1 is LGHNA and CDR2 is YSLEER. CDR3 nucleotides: TGCGCCAGCAGCCCATCGGGACAGGGGAGTTTTGGTGGCTACACCTTC. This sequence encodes CASSPSGQGSFGGYTF.

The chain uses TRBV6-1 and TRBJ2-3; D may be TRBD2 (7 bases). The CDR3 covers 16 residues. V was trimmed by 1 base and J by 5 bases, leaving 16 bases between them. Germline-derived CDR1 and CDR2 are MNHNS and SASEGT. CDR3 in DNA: TGTGCCAGCAGTGAAGGAGGGGGGAGGGCCGGAGATACGCAGTATTTT. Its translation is CASSEGGGRAGDTQYF.

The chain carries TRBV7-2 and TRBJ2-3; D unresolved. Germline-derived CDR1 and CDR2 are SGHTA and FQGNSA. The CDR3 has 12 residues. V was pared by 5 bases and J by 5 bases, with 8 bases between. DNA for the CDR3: TGTGCCAGCAGCCCCTTTGGAGATACGCAGTATTTT. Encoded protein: CASSPFGDTQYF.

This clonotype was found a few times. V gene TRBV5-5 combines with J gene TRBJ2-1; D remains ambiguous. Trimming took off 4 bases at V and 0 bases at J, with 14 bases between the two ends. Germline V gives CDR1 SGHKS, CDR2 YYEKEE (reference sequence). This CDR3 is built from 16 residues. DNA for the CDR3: TGTGCCAGCAGCGGGATGGGGTTGAGCTCCTACAATGAGCAGTTCTTC. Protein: CASSGMGLSSYNEQFF.

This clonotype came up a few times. The chain's CDR3 is CASSLVYVGQDYEQYF. The DNA for the CDR3 is TGTGCCAGCAGCTTAGTGTACGTGGGCCAAGACTACGAGCAGTACTTC. V gene TRBV11-2 combines with J gene TRBJ2-7; D remains unclear. The CDR3 spans 16 residues. V was pared by 1 base and J by 3 bases, with 16 bases between. Looked up from germline, CDR1 is SGHAT and CDR2 is FQNNGV.

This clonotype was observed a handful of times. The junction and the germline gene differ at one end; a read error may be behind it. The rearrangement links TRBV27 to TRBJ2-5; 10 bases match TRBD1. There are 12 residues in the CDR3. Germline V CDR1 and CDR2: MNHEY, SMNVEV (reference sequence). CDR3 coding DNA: TGTGCCAGCAGTCCTCTAGGGACAGGGGAGTTCTTC. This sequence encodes CASSPLGTGEFF.

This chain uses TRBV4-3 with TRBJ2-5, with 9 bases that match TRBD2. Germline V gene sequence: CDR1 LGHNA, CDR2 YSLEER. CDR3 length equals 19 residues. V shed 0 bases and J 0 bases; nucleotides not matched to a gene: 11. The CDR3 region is CASSQDLSGGSSYQETQYF. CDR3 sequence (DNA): TGCGCCAGCAGCCAAGATCTCAGCGGGGGGTCCTCGTACCAAGAGACCCAGTACTTC.

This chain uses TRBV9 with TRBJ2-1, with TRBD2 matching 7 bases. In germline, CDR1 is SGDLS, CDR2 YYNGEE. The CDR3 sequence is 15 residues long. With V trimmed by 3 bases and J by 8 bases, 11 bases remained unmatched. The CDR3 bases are TGTGCCAGCAGCGAACCAGCGGGGTGGGCCGATGAGCAGTTCTTC. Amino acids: CASSEPAGWADEQFF.

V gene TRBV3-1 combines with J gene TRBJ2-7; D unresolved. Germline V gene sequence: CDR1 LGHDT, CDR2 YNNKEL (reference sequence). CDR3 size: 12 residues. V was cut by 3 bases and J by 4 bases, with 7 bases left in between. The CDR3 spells CASSQAAYEQYF. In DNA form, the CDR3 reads TGTGCCAGCAGCCAGGCCGCTTACGAGCAGTACTTC.

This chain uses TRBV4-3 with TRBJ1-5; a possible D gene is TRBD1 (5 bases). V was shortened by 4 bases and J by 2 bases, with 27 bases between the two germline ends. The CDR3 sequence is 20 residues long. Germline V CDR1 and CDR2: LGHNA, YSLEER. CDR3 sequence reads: CASSPQEGRRDRKGNQPQHF. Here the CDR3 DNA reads TGCGCCAGCAGCCCGCAGGAGGGTCGCAGGGATCGGAAAGGCAATCAGCCCCAGCATTTT.

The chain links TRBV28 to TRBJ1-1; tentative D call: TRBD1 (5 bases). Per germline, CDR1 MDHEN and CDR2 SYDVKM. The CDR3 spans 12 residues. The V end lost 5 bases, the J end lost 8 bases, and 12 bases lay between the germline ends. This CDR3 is CASSGGNGEAFF. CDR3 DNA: TGTGCCAGCAGTGGGGGGAACGGGGAAGCTTTCTTT.

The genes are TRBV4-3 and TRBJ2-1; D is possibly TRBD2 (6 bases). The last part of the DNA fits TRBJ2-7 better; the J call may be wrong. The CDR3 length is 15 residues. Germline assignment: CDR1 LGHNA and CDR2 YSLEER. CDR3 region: CASSQDPRGPYEQYV. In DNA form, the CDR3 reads TGCGCCAGCAGCCAAGATCCGCGGGGCCCCTACGAGCAGTACGTC.

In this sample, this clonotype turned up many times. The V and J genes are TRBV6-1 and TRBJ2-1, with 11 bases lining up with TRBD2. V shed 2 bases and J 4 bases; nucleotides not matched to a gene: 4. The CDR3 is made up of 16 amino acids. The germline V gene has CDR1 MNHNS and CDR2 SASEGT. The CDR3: CASSELAGGSYNEQFF. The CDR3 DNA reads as TGTGCCAGCAGTGAATTAGCGGGGGGGAGTTACAATGAGCAGTTCTTC.

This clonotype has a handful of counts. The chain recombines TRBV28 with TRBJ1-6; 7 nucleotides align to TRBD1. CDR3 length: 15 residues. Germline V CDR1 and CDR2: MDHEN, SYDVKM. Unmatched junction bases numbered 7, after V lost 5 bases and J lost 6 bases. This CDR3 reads CASSLPGQPNSPLHF. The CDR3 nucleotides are TGTGCCAGCAGTCTACCGGGACAGCCTAATTCACCCCTCCACTTT.

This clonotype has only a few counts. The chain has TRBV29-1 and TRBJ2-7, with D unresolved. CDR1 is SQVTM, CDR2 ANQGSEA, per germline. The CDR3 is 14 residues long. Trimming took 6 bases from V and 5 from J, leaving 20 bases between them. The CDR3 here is CSVFGGDSFDEQYF. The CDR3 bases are TGCAGCGTCTTTGGTGGAGACTCATTTGACGAGCAGTACTTC.

CDR3 nucleotide sequence: TGTGCCAGCAGTGAAAGTTCGGAAATTAATGAGCAGTTCTTC. Translated, it gives CASSESSEINEQFF. V usage is TRBV3-1 and J usage is TRBJ2-1, with D unclear. This CDR3 comprises 14 residues. Looked up from germline, CDR1 is LGHDT and CDR2 is YNNKEL (reference sequence). Trimming took 6 bases from V and 7 from J, leaving 16 bases between them.

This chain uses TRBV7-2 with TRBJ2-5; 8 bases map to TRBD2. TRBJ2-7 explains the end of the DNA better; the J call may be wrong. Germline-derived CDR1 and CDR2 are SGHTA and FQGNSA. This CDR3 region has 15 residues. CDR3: CASSPRERGRYEQYF. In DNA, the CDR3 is TGTGCCAGCAGCCCCCGTGAGCGGGGGAGGTACGAGCAGTACTTC.

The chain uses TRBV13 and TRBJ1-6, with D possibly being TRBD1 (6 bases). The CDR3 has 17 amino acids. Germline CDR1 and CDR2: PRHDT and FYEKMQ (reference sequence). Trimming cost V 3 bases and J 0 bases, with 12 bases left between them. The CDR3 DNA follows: TGTGCCAGCAGCTTCTCCAGGGGATTCTCCTATAATTCACCCCTCCACTTT. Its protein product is CASSFSRGFSYNSPLHF.

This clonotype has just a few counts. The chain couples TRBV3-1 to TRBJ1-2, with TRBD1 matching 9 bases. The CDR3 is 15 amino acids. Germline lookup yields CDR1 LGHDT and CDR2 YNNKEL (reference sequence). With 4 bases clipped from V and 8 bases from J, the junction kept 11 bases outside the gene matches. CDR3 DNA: TGTGCCAGCAGCCCCCTGGACAGGGGAGCAAGGGGCTACACCTTC. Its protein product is CASSPLDRGARGYTF.

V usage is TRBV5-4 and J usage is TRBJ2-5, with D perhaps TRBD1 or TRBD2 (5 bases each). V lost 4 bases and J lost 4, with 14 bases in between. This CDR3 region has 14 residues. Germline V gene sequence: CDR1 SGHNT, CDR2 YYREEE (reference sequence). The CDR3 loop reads CASSAGTPGETQYF. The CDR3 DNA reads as TGTGCCAGCAGCGCCGGGACCCCGGGAGAGACCCAGTACTTC. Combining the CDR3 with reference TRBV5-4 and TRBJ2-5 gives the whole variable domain ETGVTQSPTHLIKTRGQQVTLRCSSQSGHNTVSWYQQALGQGPQFIFQYYREEENGRGNFPPRFSGLQFPNYSSELNVNALELDDSALYLCASSAGTPGETQYFGPGTRLLVL.

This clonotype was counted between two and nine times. The CDR3 loop reads CASSYRGCKNIQYF. The CDR3 DNA is TGTGCCAGCAGCTACCGCGGGTGTAAAAACATTCAGTACTTC. The chain employs TRBV21-1 and TRBJ2-4; the table's D call of TRBD2 was not tested on the DNA. TRBV21-1 is a listed pseudogene. The CDR3 contains 14 residues.

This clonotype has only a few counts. This CDR3 is CASSSRTGPPYEQYF. The CDR3 DNA is TGTGCCAGCAGCTCAAGGACAGGGCCCCCTTACGAGCAGTACTTC. V is TRBV6-6 and J is TRBJ2-7, with 8 positions matching TRBD1. V shed 6 bases and J 4 bases; nucleotides not matched to a gene: 11. The CDR3 loop spans 15 amino acids. Germline V gives CDR1 MNHNY, CDR2 SVGAGI (reference sequence).

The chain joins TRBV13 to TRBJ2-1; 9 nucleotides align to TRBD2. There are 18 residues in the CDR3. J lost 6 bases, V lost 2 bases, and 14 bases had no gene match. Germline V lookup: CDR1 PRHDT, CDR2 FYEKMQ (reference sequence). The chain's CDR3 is CASSLRFGRLAGSNEQFF. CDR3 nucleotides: TGTGCCAGCAGCTTACGTTTTGGTAGGCTAGCGGGGTCCAATGAGCAGTTCTTC. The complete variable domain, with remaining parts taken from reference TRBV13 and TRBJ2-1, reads AAGVIQSPRHLIKEKRETATLKCYPIPRHDTVYWYQQGPGQDPQFLISFYEKMQSDKGSIPDRFSAQQFSDYHSELNMSSLELGDSALYFCASSLRFGRLAGSNEQFFGPGTRLTVL.

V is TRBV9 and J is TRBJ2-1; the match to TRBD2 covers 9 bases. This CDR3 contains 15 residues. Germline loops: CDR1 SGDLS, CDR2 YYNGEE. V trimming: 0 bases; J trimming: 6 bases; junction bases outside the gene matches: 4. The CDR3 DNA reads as TGTGCCAGCAGCGTAGGCGGGGGGGCTGGCAATGAGCAGTTCTTC. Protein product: CASSVGGGAGNEQFF.